This T cell receptor (beta chain) appears in the sequencing data of a study of regulatory T cells in long-lasting Graves disease. General observations from the study: Those with persistent disease had in common more public clonotypes (2,741) than new patients (approximately 970).

This clonotype has at least ten counts. Its target is not known. This sample's time point: newly diagnosed GD, antithyroid drugs for less than 3 months. Making the TCR library involved RNA that had been extracted from PBMCs. Library construction for TCR beta used iRepertoire HTBI primers and Arm-PCR of CDR3 regions. MiXCR was run by TCRdb on the multiplex PCR reads, yielding one entry per CDR3 protein. The repertoire holds 300,000 to 400,000 distinct CDR3 sequences, about 14% seen once, with about a fifth in the top ten. The germline V gene encodes CDR1 MNHEY and CDR2 SMNVEV (reference sequence). With 6 bases clipped from V and 2 bases from J, the junction kept 9 bases outside the gene matches. The CDR3 is made up of 15 amino acids.

The chain couples TRBV27 to TRBJ2-7; 8 bases map to TRBD1. This TCR came from a female donor with Graves disease. This sample comprised peripheral blood mononuclear cells (PBMCs), obtained at new diagnosis, from a patient treated with antithyroid drugs. The CDR3 nucleotides read TGTGCCAGCAGCCATGGGGGGACAGGCACCTACGAGCAGTACTTC. As protein: CASSHGGTGTYEQYF.